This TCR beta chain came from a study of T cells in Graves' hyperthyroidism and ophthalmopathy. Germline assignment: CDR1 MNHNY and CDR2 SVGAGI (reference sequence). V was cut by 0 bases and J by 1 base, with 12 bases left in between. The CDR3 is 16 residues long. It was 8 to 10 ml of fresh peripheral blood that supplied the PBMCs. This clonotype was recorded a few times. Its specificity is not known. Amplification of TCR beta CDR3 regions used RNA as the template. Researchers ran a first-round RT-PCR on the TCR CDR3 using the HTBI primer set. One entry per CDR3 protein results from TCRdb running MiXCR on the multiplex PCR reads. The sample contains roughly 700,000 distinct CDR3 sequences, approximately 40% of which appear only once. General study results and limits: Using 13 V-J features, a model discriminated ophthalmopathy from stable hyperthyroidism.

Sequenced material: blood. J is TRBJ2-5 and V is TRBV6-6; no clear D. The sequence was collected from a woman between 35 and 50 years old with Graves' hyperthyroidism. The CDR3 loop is CASSYSPITSQETQYF. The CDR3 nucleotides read TGTGCCAGCAGTTACTCGCCGATAACGTCCCAAGAGACCCAGTACTTC.